This T cell receptor (beta chain) emerged from a study of T cell repertoires in cytomegalovirus infection. The CDR3 loop spans 15 amino acids. Germline-derived CDR1 and CDR2 are MNHEY and SVGAGI. Trimming took 5 bases from V and 2 from J, leaving 12 bases between them. From the reads, TCRdb called clonotypes with MiXCR, one entry per CDR3 protein. The sample has some 440,000 distinct CDR3 sequences; roughly 30% are singletons. The origin of this receptor is a human donor in good health (CMV status not recorded). Some clones in this sample may be carry-over from other donors' samples. The sequencing input was PBMCs. This chain connects TRBV6-5 to TRBJ2-2; D is unclear. CDR3 amino acids: CASSDMGGNTGELFF. Written as DNA, the CDR3 is TGTGCCAGCAGTGACATGGGCGGAAACACCGGGGAGCTGTTTTTT.